This T cell receptor (beta chain) was identified during a study of regulatory T cells in long-lasting Graves disease. Germline V gene data show CDR1 as MDHEN and CDR2 as SYDVKM. V lost 5 bases, J lost 3 bases, and 11 bases lay in between. The CDR3 sequence is 13 residues long. CDR3-region Arm-PCR and iRepertoire HTBI primers produced the TCR beta libraries. Per the original data handling: Taken together, the samples had 50 to 70 TRBV and more than 12 TRBJ segments identified. Each CDR3 protein gets one entry after TCRdb re-called the multiplex PCR reads with MiXCR. These V and J calls are TCRdb output, not the study's own analysis. The profile shows around 450,000 distinct CDR3 sequences, about a fifth of them singletons. Time point described: persistent/refractory GD, antithyroid drugs over 5 years with positive TRAb. After RNA was extracted from PBMCs, the TCR library was made from it. Study findings and constraints: TRBV28, TRBJ1-2 and TRBJ2-5 emerged as the favored segments in persistent disease.

This clonotype was picked up many times. Its antigen is still unknown. The source of this sequence is a female donor with Graves disease. Sample: peripheral blood mononuclear cells (PBMCs), taken when the disease was refractory, from a patient treated with antithyroid drugs. The V gene is TRBV28, the J gene TRBJ2-7; no reliable D call. This CDR3 is CASSLGRHYEQYF. CDR3 DNA sequence: TGTGCCAGCAGTCTAGGGCGACACTACGAGCAGTACTTC.